This TCR beta chain came from a study of blood T cell repertoires in COVID-19 (TCRdb year 2020). Context from the whole study: Samples covering the acute and convalescent phases of COVID-19 were provided by collaborators in the United States, Italy and Spain. The repertoires were made available in a free public database intended to serve as a resource for research on the immune response to SARS-CoV-2. The sample metadata nearly always contained a de-identified subject ID, COVID-19 status, age in years and sex. Deeply sampled blood TCRbeta repertoires from subjects exposed to, actively infected with, or recovered from COVID-19 were included in the dataset. The samples were drawn from two sources: the first 160 participants of the ongoing ImmuneRACE study, and 1,000 to 1,500 subjects contributed by 6 global collaborators. Where HLA class I and class II types were available, the types were taken from metadata supplied by the sample provider, not from assay-based typing. The prospective study material was composed of cDNA or gDNA derived from T cells, B-cell-depleted T cells, or PBMCs. What the work shows at the level of the full study, not this receptor alone: The quantity of clinical and demographic metadata differed by source and by participant and was supplied without curation.

In the germline V gene, CDR1 corresponds to MGHDK and CDR2 to SYGVNS. Trimming costs V 3 bases and J 4 bases, and their ends lie 12 bases apart. The CDR3, from cysteine to phenylalanine, totals 15 residues. CDR3 DNA is the only sequence kept; it has 45 bases, read in frame from the first base. Collaborating institutions collected whole blood in K2EDTA tubes following their own protocols. For TCRbeta analysis, collaborators shipped samples as frozen whole blood, isolated PBMCs, or DNA extracted from either of those sample types. This clone appeared a few times. Its antigen is not yet known. No base quality information exists; no much larger clone differs at one position. TCRbeta CDR3 regions were amplified from genomic DNA by means of the immunoSEQ Assay, a bias-controlled multiplex PCR. The study's processing was this. Nucleated cell counts per sample were estimated from amplification of reference gene primers within the assay. To quantify the absolute abundance of each unique TCRbeta CDR3 rearrangement, sequence reads were collapsed and filtered. For each sample, productive Simpson clonality was calculated as the square root of Simpson's diversity index across productive rearrangements. Held by TCRdb, this immuneACCESS table contains in-frame sequences only and omits some clones. Under half of the omission traces to an unresolved V gene where checked; the cause of the rest is unknown. That table furnishes V, J and clone size, whereas the DNA furnished D and trimming. This sample gives about 150,000 clones in total; roughly 71% of them show up just once. The top ten clonotypes cover more than 3% of the sample.

This TCR came from a woman of 80 years or more with acute or convalescent COVID-19. Source material: peripheral blood. The rearrangement joined TRBV25-1 to TRBJ1-4; TRBD1 is a possible D gene, resting on 6 matching bases. The CDR3 loop reads CASSDPGTSNEKLFF. The sequence in DNA is TGTGCCAGCAGTGATCCTGGGACAAGTAATGAAAAACTGTTTTTT. Outside the CDR3, residues come from the reference TRBV25-1 and TRBJ1-4 proteins, so the full variable domain is: EADIYQTPRYLVIGTGKKITLECSQTMGHDKMYWYQQDPGMELHLIHYSYGVNSTEKGDLSSESTVSRIRTEHFPLTLESARPSHTSQYLCASSDPGTSNEKLFFGSGTQLSVL.